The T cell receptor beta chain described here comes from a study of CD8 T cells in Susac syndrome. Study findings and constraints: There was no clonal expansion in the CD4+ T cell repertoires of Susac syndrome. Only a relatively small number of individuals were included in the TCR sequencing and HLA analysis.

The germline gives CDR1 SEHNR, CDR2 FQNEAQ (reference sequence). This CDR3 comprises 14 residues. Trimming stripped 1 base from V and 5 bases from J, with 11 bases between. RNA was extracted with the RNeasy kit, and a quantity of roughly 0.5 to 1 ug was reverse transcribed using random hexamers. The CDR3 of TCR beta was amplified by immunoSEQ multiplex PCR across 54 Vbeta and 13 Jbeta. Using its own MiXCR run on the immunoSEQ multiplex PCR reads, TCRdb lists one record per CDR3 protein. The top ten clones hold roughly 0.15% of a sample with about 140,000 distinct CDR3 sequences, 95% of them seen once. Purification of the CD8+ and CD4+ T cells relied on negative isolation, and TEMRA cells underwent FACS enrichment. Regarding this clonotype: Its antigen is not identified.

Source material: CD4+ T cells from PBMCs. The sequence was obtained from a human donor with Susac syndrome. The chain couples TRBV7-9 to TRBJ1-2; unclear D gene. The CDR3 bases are TGTGCCAGCAGCTTAGGCATGGGCGTATATGGCTACACCTTC. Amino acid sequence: CASSLGMGVYGYTF.